This T cell receptor beta chain emerged from a study of OX40 agonist ivuxolimab in advanced cancers. Study-wide points: Partial responders treated at 0.1-3.0 mg/kg exhibited clonal expansion among the lowest measured.

The CDR3 sequence is 15 residues long. Germline lookup yields CDR1 SGHRS and CDR2 YFSETQ. V was cut by 2 bases and J by 1 base, with 12 bases left in between. This table comes from immunoSEQ multiplex PCR, and its TCRdb copy is limited to in-frame clones, with some not included. Counted here are approximately 91,000 clones, around 85% occurring once; the ten biggest clones make up less than 2%. On this clone itself: The target antigen is unknown.

The material sequenced was CD4+ or CD8+ T cells sorted from blood, taken in a trial of the OX40 agonist ivuxolimab. The TCR comes from an adult with an advanced solid tumor such as melanoma, head and neck, liver or kidney cancer. This chain connects TRBV5-1 to TRBJ2-5; D possibly uses TRBD1 or TRBD2 (5 bases each). CDR3 protein: CASSFGTGGQETQYF. The CDR3 bases are TGCGCCAGCAGCTTTGGGACGGGCGGCCAAGAGACCCAGTACTTC.